Listed below are T cell receptor beta chains from one sample, sequenced in a study of blood T cells in healthy people across ages. TCRdb processed the 5' RACE reads anew with MiXCR; each CDR3 protein has one entry. The profile shows 900,000 to 950,000 distinct CDR3 sequences, around 29% of them singletons. The sample was also linked to a second study, of T cells of mothers and their children.

Sequencing was carried out using blood. The receptors were gathered from a woman aged 40 to 55 in good health. Each CDR3 is given with its conserved first and last residue. The order of the fields is clone size, V gene, J gene, D gene, CDR3 DNA, CDR3 protein. A D gene is named only where the DNA matches it firmly. Size values are once, few and many counts, or a class for expanded clones, and some rows have none.

many	TRBV27	TRBJ1-4	.	TGTGCCAGCAGCCCAGGGGACCCTAATGAAAAACTGTTTTTT	CASSPGDPNEKLFF
few	TRBV4-2	TRBJ1-2	.	TGTGCCAGCAGCCAACCCATCTTAGGATCCTATGGCTACACCTTC	CASSQPILGSYGYTF
.	TRBV28	TRBJ1-2	TRBD1	TGTGCCAGCAGCTCACCGACAGGGGCGGACTATGACTACACCTTC	CASSSPTGADYDYTF
many	TRBV29-1	TRBJ2-7	TRBD2	TGCAGCGTCAGACTAGCGGGGGCCGAAACCTCCTACGAGCAGTACTTC	CSVRLAGAETSYEQYF
few	TRBV20-1	TRBJ2-1	TRBD2	TGCAGTGCTAGAACGTTAGCGGGGGACTCCTACAATGAGCAGTTCTTC	CSARTLAGDSYNEQFF
.	TRBV28	TRBJ2-7	TRBD1	TGTGCCAGCAGATCACAGGGGTACGAGCAGTACTTC	CASRSQGYEQYF
few	TRBV20-1	TRBJ1-6	.	TGCAGTGCTAGAGAAGTATCGAATTCACCCCTCCACTTT	CSAREVSNSPLHF
few	TRBV20-1	TRBJ1-5	.	TGCAGTGCTAGAGAATCTAACAGAGCCCAGCATTTT	CSARESNRAQHF
many	TRBV6-4	TRBJ2-3	TRBD2	TGTGCCAGCAGTTCCGTTGGGACTAGCGGCCCAGATACGCAGTATTTT	CASSSVGTSGPDTQYF
.	TRBV29-1	TRBJ2-1	TRBD1	TGCAGCGTTAATTTTCCCGGGACAGGGCCGAATGAGCAGTTCTTC	CSVNFPGTGPNEQFF
many	TRBV29-1	TRBJ1-2	.	TGCAGCGTGGGGAGCAGGGTCCTCGGCTACACCTTC	CSVGSRVLGYTF
.	TRBV3-1	TRBJ1-1	.	TGTGCCAGCAGCCTCGTCCCGAGGGGCACTGAAGCTTTCTTT	CASSLVPRGTEAFF
.	TRBV6-5	TRBJ2-2	TRBD2	TGTGCCAGCAGTCCGGGGGGGCAGGGCACCGGGGAGCTGTTTTTT	CASSPGGQGTGELFF
.	TRBV12-3/TRBV12-4	TRBJ2-1	TRBD2	TGTGCCAGCAGTTTCCCGCGGGAGAGTCTGAACAATGAGCAGTTCTTC	CASSFPRESLNNEQFF
.	TRBV7-2	TRBJ2-1	TRBD1	TGTGCCAGCAGCCGTTCCGGGACAGGATACAATGAGCAGTTCTTC	CASSRSGTGYNEQFF